One and the same sample provided the 29 T cell receptor beta chains below, sequenced in a study of CD8 T cells in ankylosing spondylitis. Overall study findings and caveats: In ankylosing spondylitis blood, a motif of seven to nine highly homologous TCR beta variants appeared characteristic.

Each CDR3 protein is one row after TCRdb ran MiXCR on the 5' RACE reads. This table has some 330,000 distinct CDR3 sequences, roughly 8% appearing once. No antigen is known for these receptors. The sequencing input was blood, either unsorted or a sorted T cell fraction (not recorded which). These receptors all come from a male donor with ankylosing spondylitis.

This clonotype appeared many times. The chain recombines TRBV29-1 with TRBJ1-1, with D perhaps matching TRBD1 (6 bases). The CDR3 consists of 13 residues. Trimming shortened V by 5 bases and J by 5 bases, and 15 bases separated the two germline ends. Germline values: CDR1 SQVTM, CDR2 ANQGSEA. The DNA for the CDR3 is TGCAGCGTTACTAGAGCAGGGGATACTGAAGCTTTCTTT. It translates to CSVTRAGDTEAFF.

Note on this clonotype: The final CDR3 position lacks the conserved phenylalanine or tryptophan, pointing to a likely read error. Because the CDR3's place on the DNA is in doubt, the DNA is left out and the CDR3 is given as listed by TCRdb. The CDR3: CASSTEGAESY. The chain employs TRBV5-6 and TRBJ1-6; the table calls TRBD1, which could not be checked here. The CDR3 numbers 11 amino acids, ends counted. CDR1 SGHDT and CDR2 YYEEEE come from the germline V gene.

The gene calls are TRBV19 and TRBJ2-2, with D perhaps matching TRBD2 (6 bases). Germline assignment: CDR1 LNHDA and CDR2 SQIVND (reference sequence). This CDR3 spans 16 amino acids. Trimming removed 3 bases from V and 2 bases from J, with 13 bases in between. The CDR3 DNA reads TGTGCCAGTAGTATCGGCGCGGGAATCAACACCGGGGAGCTGTTTTTT. It codes for CASSIGAGINTGELFF.

This chain connects TRBV4-3 to TRBJ2-1; a possible D gene is TRBD2 (6 bases). V was cut by 4 bases and J by 7 bases, with 32 bases left in between. Germline V gene lookup returns CDR1 LGHNA and CDR2 YSLEER. The CDR3 is 20 amino acids. The CDR3 loop reads CASSPHATSLGMVYGNEQFF. CDR3 DNA: TGCGCCAGCAGCCCCCATGCAACTAGCCTTGGGATGGTCTATGGGAATGAGCAGTTCTTC.

This clonotype was counted ten times or more. At one boundary the junction diverges from the germline segment, which might be a read error. The V and J genes are TRBV27 and TRBJ1-2, with a weak D call TRBD1 (5 bases). Germline CDR1 reads MNHEY; CDR2 reads SMNVEV (reference sequence). The CDR3 consists of 16 residues. The DNA of the CDR3 is TGTGCCAGCAGTCCCCGGACAAGCTATGTAGGCTATCGCTACACCTTC. Translated: CASSPRTSYVGYRYTF.

CDR3 coding DNA: TGTGCCAGCAGCCAGACAGCTAGGGTAAACACTGAAGCTTTCTTT. It codes for CASSQTARVNTEAFF. J is TRBJ1-1 and V is TRBV4-2; tentative D call: TRBD1 (5 bases). Deletions cut 3 bases from V and 2 bases from J, with 13 bases between. The CDR3 runs to 15 residues. From germline, CDR1 is LGHNA and CDR2 YNFKEQ.

This clonotype has just a few counts. The chain links TRBV7-2 to TRBJ1-4; D ambiguous. Germline loops: CDR1 SGHTA, CDR2 FQGNSA. The CDR3 consists of 14 residues. The germline V and J ends were trimmed by 5 bases and 8 bases, with 15 bases remaining between them. The CDR3 region is CASSQTNGVEKLFF. The CDR3 region has the DNA TGTGCCAGCAGCCAAACGAACGGAGTCGAAAAACTGTTTTTT.

The chain employs TRBV4-2 and TRBJ1-5; D gene uncertain. The CDR3 totals 13 residues. CDR1 is LGHNA and CDR2 is YNFKEQ in the germline V gene. Trimming left V 5 bases short and J 1 base short, with 6 bases between. CDR3 sequence reads: CASSIGSNQPQHF. The DNA for the CDR3 is TGTGCCAGCAGCATTGGAAGCAATCAGCCCCAGCATTTT.

The genes are TRBV4-3 and TRBJ2-3; D is uncertain. Trimming cost V 0 bases and J 2 bases, with 9 bases left between them. This CDR3 comprises 15 residues. Germline-derived CDR1 and CDR2 are LGHNA and YSLEER. CDR3 in DNA: TGCGCCAGCAGCCAAGAGTGGCTCCCCACAGATACGCAGTATTTT. Its translation is CASSQEWLPTDTQYF.

The chain employs TRBV19 and TRBJ1-4; no clear D gene. Germline CDR1 and CDR2: LNHDA and SQIVND (reference sequence). V lost 5 bases to trimming and J lost 0 bases, with 7 bases between them. The CDR3 consists of 14 residues. Written as DNA, the CDR3 is TGTGCCAGTAGTTATAGGGCAACTAATGAAAAACTGTTTTTT. The encoded protein is CASSYRATNEKLFF.

This clonotype was detected only a few times. The J gene is TRBJ2-7, the V gene TRBV4-1; D is possibly TRBD1 (6 bases). CDR1 and CDR2 (germline): MGHRA, YSYEKL. This CDR3 has 14 residues. V gave up 0 bases and J gave up 2 bases, with 8 bases separating them. This CDR3 is CASSQERDTYEQYF. In DNA form, the CDR3 reads TGCGCCAGCAGCCAAGAAAGGGACACCTACGAGCAGTACTTC.

To note about this clonotype: This could be a read error, since a much larger clone is one nucleotide away. The chain employs TRBV7-8 and TRBJ2-3; D gene ambiguous. This CDR3 has 14 residues. In germline, CDR1 is SGHVS, CDR2 FQNEAQ. The CDR3, as DNA: TGTGCCAGCAGCCTGCTGCGTGGCACAGATACGCGGTATTTT. The encoded protein is CASSLLRGTDTRYF.

In this sample, this clonotype turned up a few times. The chain carries TRBV12-3 or TRBV12-4 and TRBJ2-7; 8 positions agree with TRBD1. The ends lost 5 bases at V and 4 bases at J; junction bases unmatched: 7. The length of the CDR3 is 14 residues. The CDR3 is CASSTQDREYEQYF. The CDR3 DNA reads as TGTGCCAGCAGTACCCAGGACAGGGAATACGAGCAGTACTTC.

This clonotype was seen more than once but under ten times. This chain uses TRBV5-6 with TRBJ1-2, with 7 bases fitting TRBD1. The CDR3 is 16 residues long. Germline CDR1 is SGHDT and CDR2 is YYEEEE. V was clipped by 2 bases and J by 0 bases; unmatched bases: 7. CDR3 coding DNA: TGTGCCAGCAGCTTCCCGTCGGACAGGCCTAACTATGGCTACACCTTC. Translation: CASSFPSDRPNYGYTF.

This clonotype came up a few times. The chain links TRBV5-1 to TRBJ2-1, with TRBD2 matching over 7 bases. The CDR3 consists of 15 residues. The V segment lost 6 bases and the J segment 2 bases; nucleotides outside the gene matches: 8. Looked up from germline, CDR1 is SGHRS and CDR2 is YFSETQ. The CDR3 reads CASTPASGTYNEQFF. In DNA, the CDR3 is TGCGCCAGCACCCCGGCTAGCGGAACCTACAATGAGCAGTTCTTC.

This clonotype was observed a few times. V usage is TRBV5-1 and J usage is TRBJ2-7; 7 bases are a match to TRBD1. Per the germline V gene, CDR1 is SGHRS and CDR2 is YFSETQ. J lost 6 bases, V lost 0 bases, and 3 bases had no gene match. The CDR3 spans 13 residues. The CDR3 sequence is CASSLETGTEQYF. The DNA for the CDR3 is TGCGCCAGCAGCTTGGAGACAGGGACCGAGCAGTACTTC. The variable domain in full, with the rest retrieved from reference TRBV5-1 and TRBJ2-7, is KAGVTQTPRYLIKTRGQQVTLSCSPISGHRSVSWYQQTPGQGLQFLFEYFSETQRNKGNFPGRFSGRQFSNSRSEMNVSTLELGDSALYLCASSLETGTEQYFGPGTRLTVT.

The CDR3 DNA reads TGTGCCAGCTCACCGACCGGGGGTGCAGATACGCAGTATTTT. Its translation is CASSPTGGADTQYF. V and J are TRBV18 and TRBJ2-3, with D possibly being TRBD2 (6 bases). CDR1 and CDR2 (germline): KGHSH, LQKENI. The CDR3 sequence is 14 residues long. Deletions cut 3 bases from V and 4 bases from J, with 11 bases between. The entire variable domain, with the rest obtained from reference TRBV18 and TRBJ2-3, is as follows: NAGVMQNPRHLVRRRGQEARLRCSPMKGHSHVYWYRQLPEEGLKFMVYLQKENIIDESGMPKERFSAEFPKEGPSILRIQQVVRGDSAAYFCASSPTGGADTQYFGPGTRLTVL.

This clonotype was picked up a small number of times. V is TRBV7-9 and J is TRBJ1-2; 9 bases agree with TRBD1. CDR3 length: 15 residues. V lost 5 bases and J lost 3; bases outside the gene matches: 7. Germline values: CDR1 SEHNR, CDR2 FQNEAQ (reference sequence). DNA for the CDR3: TGTGCCAGCAGCGAGGGACAGGGACGAGACTATGGCTACACCTTC. This sequence encodes CASSEGQGRDYGYTF. Full variable domain (missing parts from reference TRBV7-9 and TRBJ1-2): DTGVSQNPRHKITKRGQNVTFRCDPISEHNRLYWYRQTLGQGPEFLTYFQNEAQLEKSRLLSDRFSAERPKGSFSTLEIQRTEQGDSAMYLCASSEGQGRDYGYTFGSGTRLTVV.

At least ten counts were recorded for this clonotype. The chain uses TRBV6-1 and TRBJ1-1; TRBD1 might be the D (6 bases). This CDR3 is built from 14 residues. Germline V gene data show CDR1 as MNHNS and CDR2 as SASEGT. Trimming took off 6 bases at V and 0 bases at J, with 11 bases between the two ends. In nucleotides, the CDR3 is TGTGCCAGCAGCCGGGGGGGCCTGAACACTGAAGCTTTCTTT. This encodes CASSRGGLNTEAFF.

This clonotype occurred a few times. This chain uses TRBV6-6 with TRBJ1-5; D gene unclear. Germline CDR1 is MNHNY and CDR2 is SVGAGI (reference sequence). The length of the CDR3 is 13 residues. With 5 bases removed from V and 6 bases from J, the gap between germline ends came to 11 bases. CDR3 amino acids: CASSIEASQPQHF. In nucleotides, the CDR3 is TGTGCCAGCAGTATTGAGGCGTCTCAGCCCCAGCATTTT.

This clonotype is a singleton in its sample. The V call is TRBV10-3, the J call TRBJ2-7; no definite D call. Per germline, CDR1 ENHRY and CDR2 SYGVKD. The length of the CDR3 is 13 residues. The germline V and J ends were trimmed by 3 bases and 2 bases, with 8 bases remaining between them. The CDR3 region has the DNA TGTGCCATCAGTGAAGGTGGGACCTACGAGCAGTACTTC. Its protein is CAISEGGTYEQYF.

At least ten counts were recorded for this clonotype. The chain recombines TRBV27 with TRBJ1-4; D remains unclear. Per germline, CDR1 MNHEY and CDR2 SMNVEV (reference sequence). This CDR3 is 17 amino acids long. The V and J ends lost 2 bases and 0 bases respectively, with 13 bases between them. The CDR3 DNA sequence: TGTGCCAGCAGTTTAAGACCAGGCATCGCAACTAATGAAAAACTGTTTTTT. Its protein product is CASSLRPGIATNEKLFF.

This clonotype was observed a few times. This rearrangement joins TRBV19 to TRBJ2-1; 10 bases align to TRBD2. Germline-derived CDR1 and CDR2 are LNHDA and SQIVND (reference sequence). This CDR3 has 14 residues. J lost 3 bases, V lost 8 bases, and 4 bases had no gene match. The CDR3 DNA reads as TGTGCCAGTGAGAAGCGGGAGGGCTACAATGAGCAGTTCTTC. Its protein product is CASEKREGYNEQFF.

The table lists this clonotype with many counts. The rearrangement joins TRBV7-9 to TRBJ1-1; D remains unclear. The germline V gene has CDR1 SEHNR and CDR2 FQNEAQ (reference sequence). The germline V and J ends were trimmed by 6 bases and 3 bases, with 14 bases remaining between them. The CDR3 extends over 14 amino acids. DNA for the CDR3: TGTGCCAGCAGAATAGGACCGCTCGACACTGAAGCTTTCTTT. This encodes CASRIGPLDTEAFF.

The table lists this clonotype with many counts. The chain joins TRBV10-3 to TRBJ2-1; D remains unclear. CDR1 is ENHRY and CDR2 is SYGVKD in the germline V gene. CDR3 length: 13 amino acids. V gave up 3 bases and J gave up 3 bases, with 6 bases separating them. The CDR3 region is CAISDLDYNEQFF. The CDR3 region has the DNA TGTGCCATCAGTGATCTTGACTACAATGAGCAGTTCTTC.

The genes are TRBV11-2 and TRBJ1-1; D is uncertain. Per germline, CDR1 SGHAT and CDR2 FQNNGV. The CDR3 runs 14 residues. With 1 base removed from V and 1 base from J, the gap between germline ends came to 7 bases. The CDR3 here is CASSLAVTNTEAFF. Here the CDR3 DNA reads TGTGCCAGCAGCTTAGCAGTGACGAACACTGAAGCTTTCTTT.

This clonotype has at least ten counts. The CDR3 coding sequence is TGCAGTGCTCACTTGGGGGGACGCAATGAGCAGTTCTTC. Amino acid sequence: CSAHLGGRNEQFF. This sequence joins TRBV20-1 and TRBJ2-1; possibly TRBD2 for D (6 bases). Trimming pared 5 bases from V and 6 bases from J, leaving 14 bases between. CDR1 and CDR2 (germline): DFQATT, SNEGSKA (reference sequence). The CDR3 spans 13 residues.

This clonotype was observed many times. The rearrangement links TRBV5-1 to TRBJ2-1, with 10 bases aligning to TRBD2. V lost 4 bases to trimming and J lost 5 bases; unmatched junction nucleotides: 9. CDR3 length equals 16 residues. The germline CDR1 and CDR2 sequences are SGHRS and YFSETQ. The CDR3 sequence is CASSRTSGVPHNEQFF. In DNA, the CDR3 is TGCGCCAGCAGCAGGACTAGCGGCGTTCCCCACAATGAGCAGTTCTTC.

The chain combines TRBV20-1 with TRBJ1-5; D ambiguous. Germline V gene data show CDR1 as DFQATT and CDR2 as SNEGSKA (reference sequence). CDR3 length: 13 residues. Between the trimmed V and J ends, which lost 3 bases and 2 bases, there was a span of 8 bases. CDR3 in amino acids: CSASRMGNQPQHF. CDR3 sequence (DNA): TGCAGTGCTAGCAGGATGGGCAATCAGCCCCAGCATTTT.